Sequencing of this TCR beta chain was carried out in a study of blood T cells in healthy people across ages. Broader study findings: Strong correlation existed between TCR beta diversity and naive T cell percentage.

About this clonotype: Its antigen is unknown. A read error may be the cause here, since a much bigger clone is one base away.

Sample-barcoded 5' priming and a J-beta primer mix drove a second PCR of about 7 to 11 cycles. Each TCR beta cDNA got a 12-nucleotide random molecular identifier. TCRdb re-derived calls from the 5' RACE reads in MiXCR, one entry per CDR3 protein. This table has about 670,000 distinct CDR3 sequences, approximately 52% appearing once. This CDR3 has 16 residues. CDR1 MNHEY and CDR2 SVGAGI come from the germline V gene. V lost 6 bases to trimming and J lost 11 bases, with 28 bases between them. The sequence came from an elderly woman in good health. The sequenced sample consisted of blood. V gene TRBV6-5 combines with J gene TRBJ2-5, with D perhaps matching TRBD1 or TRBD2 (5 bases each). CDR3 in DNA: TGTGCCAGCAGGGGCCATGGGGGAGCCCCAAACAATGAGCAGTACTTC. Its translation: CASRGHGGAPNNEQYF.